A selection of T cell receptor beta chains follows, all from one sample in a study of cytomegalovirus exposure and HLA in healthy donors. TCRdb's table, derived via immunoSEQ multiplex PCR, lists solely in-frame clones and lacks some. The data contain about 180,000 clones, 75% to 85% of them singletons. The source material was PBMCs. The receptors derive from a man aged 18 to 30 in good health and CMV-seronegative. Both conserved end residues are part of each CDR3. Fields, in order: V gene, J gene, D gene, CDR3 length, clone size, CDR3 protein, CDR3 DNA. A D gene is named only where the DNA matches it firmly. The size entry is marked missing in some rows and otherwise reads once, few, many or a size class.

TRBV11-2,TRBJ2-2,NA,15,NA,CASSPGEYLTGELFF,TGTGCCAGCAGCCCCGGGGAGTACCTCACCGGGGAGCTGTTTTTT
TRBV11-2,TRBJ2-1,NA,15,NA,CASNLQGLGYNEQFF,TGTGCCAGCAACCTACAGGGTCTAGGCTACAATGAGCAGTTCTTC
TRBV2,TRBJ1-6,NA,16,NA,CASSPPEHGGNSPLHF,TGTGCCAGCAGTCCTCCCGAGCATGGGGGCAATTCACCCCTCCACTTT
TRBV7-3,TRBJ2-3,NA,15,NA,CASSSSGTGTDTQYF,TGTGCCAGCAGCTCTAGCGGGACAGGAACAGATACGCAGTATTTT
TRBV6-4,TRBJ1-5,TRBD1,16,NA,CASEQTGGKENQPQHF,TGTGCCAGCGAACAGACAGGGGGAAAGGAGAATCAGCCCCAGCATTTT
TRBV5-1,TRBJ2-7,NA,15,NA,CASSLRDTISYEQYF,TGCGCCAGCAGCTTGAGGGACACGATCTCCTACGAGCAGTACTTC
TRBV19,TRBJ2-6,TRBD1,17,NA,CASSPRTGRSGANVLTF,TGTGCCAGTAGTCCCAGGACAGGCCGCTCTGGGGCCAACGTCCTGACTTTC
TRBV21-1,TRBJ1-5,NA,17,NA,CASKKGGGAYSNQPQHF,TGTGCCAGCAAAAAAGGCGGAGGGGCCTATAGCAATCAGCCCCAGCATTTT
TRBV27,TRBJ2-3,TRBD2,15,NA,CASSFSAGGTDTQYF,TGTGCCAGCAGTTTCTCAGCGGGGGGCACAGATACGCAGTATTTT
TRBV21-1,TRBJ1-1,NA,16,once,CASTHYRAELNTEAFF,TGTGCCAGCACGCACTACAGGGCCGAGCTGAACACTGAAGCTTTCTTT
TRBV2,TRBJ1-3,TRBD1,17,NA,CASNLAQGASTGNTIYF,TGTGCCAGCAACCTAGCGCAGGGGGCGTCTACGGGAAACACCATATATTTT
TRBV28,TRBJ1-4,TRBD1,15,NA,CASSLTGTGGEKLFF,TGTGCCAGCAGTCTTACTGGGACAGGGGGAGAAAAACTGTTTTTT
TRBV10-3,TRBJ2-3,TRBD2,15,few,CAIRVTSGGTDTQYF,TGTGCCATCAGAGTCACTAGCGGTGGCACAGATACGCAGTATTTT
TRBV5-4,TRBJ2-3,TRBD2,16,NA,CASSPIAGVGTDTQYF,TGTGCCAGCAGCCCAATAGCGGGAGTCGGGACAGATACGCAGTATTTT
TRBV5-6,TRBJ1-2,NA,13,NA,CASSGGVIYGYTF,TGTGCCAGCAGCGGGGGGGTTATCTATGGCTACACCTTC
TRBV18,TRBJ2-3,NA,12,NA,CASSRSTDTQYF,TGTGCCAGCTCGCGCAGCACAGATACGCAGTATTTT
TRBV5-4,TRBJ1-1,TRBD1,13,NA,CASRDRGETEAFF,TGTGCCAGCCGGGACAGGGGCGAAACTGAAGCTTTCTTT
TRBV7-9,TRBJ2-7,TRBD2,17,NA,CASSLKLVAGPSYEQYF,TGTGCCAGCAGCCTCAAACTGGTAGCGGGTCCCTCCTACGAGCAGTACTTC
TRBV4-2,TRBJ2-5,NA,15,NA,CASSQDGQGQASQYF,TGTGCCAGCAGCCAAGATGGGCAGGGCCAAGCGTCCCAGTACTTC
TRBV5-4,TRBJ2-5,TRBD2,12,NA,CASSPGGRTQYF,TGTGCCAGCAGCCCGGGGGGGAGGACCCAGTACTTC
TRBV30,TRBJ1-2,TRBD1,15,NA,CAWSVRVRTGGGYTF,TGTGCCTGGAGTGTACGGGTCCGGACAGGGGGTGGCTACACCTTC
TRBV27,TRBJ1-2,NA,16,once,CASSSSRTSLFYGYTF,TGTGCCAGCAGTTCCTCCAGGACAAGCCTCTTTTATGGCTACACCTTC
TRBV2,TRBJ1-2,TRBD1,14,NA,CASSLESQGKGYTF,TGTGCCAGCAGTCTAGAGTCACAGGGGAAAGGCTACACCTTC
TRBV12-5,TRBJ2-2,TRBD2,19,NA,CASGLVRMGTSGKTGELFF,TGTGCTAGTGGTTTGGTACGGATGGGGACTAGCGGGAAGACCGGGGAGCTGTTTTTT
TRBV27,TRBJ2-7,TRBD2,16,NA,CASSPRGGMGVYEQYF,TGTGCCAGCAGTCCCCGGGGGGGGATGGGGGTTTACGAGCAGTACTTC
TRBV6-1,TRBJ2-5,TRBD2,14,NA,CASSPQRGGETQYF,TGTGCCAGCAGCCCCCAGCGGGGTGGGGAGACCCAGTACTTC
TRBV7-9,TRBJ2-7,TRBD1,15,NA,CSSSFPGTGRYEQYF,TGTTCCAGCAGCTTTCCCGGGACAGGGCGGTACGAGCAGTACTTC
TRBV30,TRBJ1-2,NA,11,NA,CAWSVLNGYTF,TGTGCCTGGAGTGTACTTAATGGCTACACCTTC
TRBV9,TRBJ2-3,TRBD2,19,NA,CASSHPTLAGDPGADTQYF,TGTGCCAGCAGCCACCCCACACTAGCGGGAGATCCGGGGGCAGATACGCAGTATTTT
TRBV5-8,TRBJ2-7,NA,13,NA,CASSLARPYEQYF,TGTGCCAGCAGCTTGGCCAGGCCCTACGAGCAGTACTTC
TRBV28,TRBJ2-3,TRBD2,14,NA,CASRPQGLANTQYF,TGTGCCAGCAGGCCACAGGGACTAGCAAATACGCAGTATTTT
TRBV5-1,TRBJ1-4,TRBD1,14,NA,CASSPDRGAEKLFF,TGCGCCAGCAGCCCCGACAGGGGGGCTGAAAAACTGTTTTTT
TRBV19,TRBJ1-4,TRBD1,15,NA,CASNILGTANEKLFF,TGTGCCAGTAACATCCTCGGGACAGCGAATGAAAAACTGTTTTTT
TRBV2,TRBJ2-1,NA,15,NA,CASSEGQFAATEQFF,TGTGCCAGCAGTGAAGGGCAGTTTGCCGCCACTGAGCAGTTCTTC
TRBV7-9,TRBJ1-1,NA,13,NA,CASTPQGYTEAFF,TGTGCCAGCACCCCTCAGGGGTACACTGAAGCTTTCTTT
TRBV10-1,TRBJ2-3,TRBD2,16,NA,CASSERRLAGKDTQYF,TGCGCCAGCAGTGAAAGGCGACTAGCGGGTAAAGATACGCAGTATTTT
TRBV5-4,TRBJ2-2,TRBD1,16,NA,CASSPRQGSISGELFF,TGTGCCAGCAGCCCTCGACAGGGCAGTATCTCCGGGGAGCTGTTTTTT
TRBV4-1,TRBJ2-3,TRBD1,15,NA,CASSQLGQNTDTQYF,TGCGCCAGCAGCCAATTGGGACAGAACACAGATACGCAGTATTTT
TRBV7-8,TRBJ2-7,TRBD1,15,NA,CASSLVGDSGYEQYF,TGTGCCAGCAGCTTAGTTGGGGACAGCGGCTACGAGCAGTACTTC
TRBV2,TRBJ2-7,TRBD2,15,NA,CASRRTSGTQYEQYF,TGTGCCAGCAGGCGGACTAGCGGGACCCAGTACGAGCAGTACTTC
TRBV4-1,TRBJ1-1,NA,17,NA,CASSQDPAGGLNTEAFF,TGCGCCAGCAGCCAAGATCCGGCCGGAGGGTTGAACACTGAAGCTTTCTTT
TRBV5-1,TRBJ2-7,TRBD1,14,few,CASSPGQGIDEQYF,TGCGCCAGCAGCCCTGGACAGGGGATCGACGAGCAGTACTTC
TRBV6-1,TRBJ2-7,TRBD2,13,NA,CASSRTSGYEQYF,TGTGCCAGCAGCCGGACTAGCGGTTACGAGCAGTACTTC
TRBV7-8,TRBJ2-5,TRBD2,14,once,CASSGTSGIETQYF,TGTGCCAGCAGCGGGACTAGCGGGATCGAGACCCAGTACTTC
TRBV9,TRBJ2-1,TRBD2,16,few,CASSVAGRGGYNEQFF,TGTGCCAGCAGCGTAGCAGGACGGGGGGGCTACAATGAGCAGTTCTTC
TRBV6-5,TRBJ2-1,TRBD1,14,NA,CASSPDRVGNEQFF,TGTGCCAGCAGCCCGGACAGGGTGGGCAATGAGCAGTTCTTC
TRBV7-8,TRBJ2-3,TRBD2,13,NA,CASSLVRGEPQYF,TGTGCCAGCAGCTTAGTACGGGGGGAGCCGCAGTATTTT
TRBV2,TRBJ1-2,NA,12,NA,CASKEETIGYTF,TGTGCCAGCAAGGAGGAAACGATTGGCTACACCTTC
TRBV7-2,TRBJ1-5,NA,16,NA,CASSLGQALSNQPQHF,TGTGCCAGCAGCTTAGGCCAAGCCTTAAGCAATCAGCCCCAGCATTTT